These T cell receptor beta chains were read from a single sample in a study of blood T cell repertoires in COVID-19. Repertoires were generated with immunoSEQ multiplex PCR, while TCRdb's copy carries only in-frame clones and drops some. In the table there are 50,000 to 65,000 clones, around 90% of which are singletons. Sequenced input: peripheral blood. The origin of the receptors is a man aged 70-80 years with acute or convalescent COVID-19. The CDR3 runs from the conserved cysteine through the conserved F or W. Each record gives: V gene, D gene, J gene, clone size, CDR3 protein, CDR3 DNA. A D gene is named only where the DNA matches it firmly. Some rows have no size entry. The others give once, few or many, or a class for an expanded clone.

V: TRBV6-5; D: -; J: TRBJ1-2; size: -; CDR3: CATLDSFYGYTF; DNA: TGTGCCACCTTGGACAGTTTCTATGGCTACACCTTC
V: TRBV7-6; D: -; J: TRBJ1-4; size: -; CDR3: CASSFQTPATNEKLFF; DNA: TGTGCCAGCAGCTTTCAAACGCCAGCAACTAATGAAAAACTGTTTTTT
V: TRBV28; D: -; J: TRBJ2-2; size: -; CDR3: CASSFPGFNTGELFF; DNA: TGTGCCAGCAGTTTTCCGGGATTCAACACCGGGGAGCTGTTTTTT
V: TRBV28; D: -; J: TRBJ1-4; size: -; CDR3: CASSFPRASEKLFF; DNA: TGTGCCAGCAGTTTCCCCAGGGCGAGCGAAAAACTGTTTTTT
V: TRBV29-1; D: TRBD1; J: TRBJ1-2; size: -; CDR3: CSVEGFQGASSGYTF; DNA: TGCAGCGTTGAAGGTTTTCAGGGGGCCTCGTCTGGCTACACCTTC
V: TRBV3-1/TRBV3-2; D: -; J: TRBJ2-4; size: -; CDR3: CASSPGLLGKNIQYF; DNA: TGTGCCAGCAGCCCTGGACTGCTTGGCAAAAACATTCAGTACTTC
V: TRBV20-1; D: -; J: TRBJ1-1; size: -; CDR3: CSARADTEAFF; DNA: TGCAGTGCTAGGGCCGACACTGAAGCTTTCTTT
V: TRBV2; D: -; J: TRBJ1-4; size: -; CDR3: CASNVRGWDEKLFF; DNA: TGTGCCAGCAATGTTAGGGGGTGGGATGAAAAACTGTTTTTT
V: TRBV7-2; D: TRBD1; J: TRBJ2-7; size: -; CDR3: CASRRGLSEQYF; DNA: TGTGCCAGCAGGAGGGGGCTGTCCGAGCAGTACTTC
V: TRBV5-1; D: TRBD1; J: TRBJ2-2; size: -; CDR3: CASSRGQGGWTGELFF; DNA: TGCGCCAGCAGCCGGGGACAGGGCGGATGGACCGGGGAGCTGTTTTTT
V: TRBV6-2/TRBV6-3; D: -; J: TRBJ1-1; size: -; CDR3: CASSSVNTEAFF; DNA: TGTGCCAGCAGTTCGGTGAACACTGAAGCTTTCTTT
V: TRBV5-5; D: -; J: TRBJ1-1; size: -; CDR3: CASSFNRDTEAFF; DNA: TGTGCCAGCAGCTTCAACAGGGACACTGAAGCTTTCTTT
V: TRBV19; D: -; J: TRBJ1-2; size: -; CDR3: CASSSRETGYTF; DNA: TGTGCCAGTAGTTCCCGGGAGACTGGCTACACCTTC
V: TRBV9; D: -; J: TRBJ2-1; size: -; CDR3: CASSSSLAEQFF; DNA: TGTGCCAGCAGCTCCAGTTTGGCTGAGCAGTTCTTC
V: TRBV3-1/TRBV3-2; D: TRBD1; J: TRBJ1-1; size: -; CDR3: CASSQRDRQTEAFF; DNA: TGTGCCAGCAGCCAACGGGACAGGCAAACTGAAGCTTTCTTT
V: TRBV2; D: TRBD1; J: TRBJ2-3; size: -; CDR3: CASRNRDSATDTQYF; DNA: TGTGCCAGCAGGAACCGGGACAGCGCCACAGATACGCAGTATTTT
V: TRBV5-4; D: TRBD2; J: TRBJ2-5; size: -; CDR3: CASSFGSSGFEETQYF; DNA: TGTGCCAGCAGCTTCGGGTCTAGCGGGTTCGAAGAGACCCAGTACTTC
V: TRBV18; D: TRBD2; J: TRBJ2-7; size: -; CDR3: CASSGLAGESSYEQYF; DNA: TGTGCCAGCTCCGGACTAGCGGGAGAGAGCTCCTACGAGCAGTACTTC
V: TRBV2; D: -; J: TRBJ2-6; size: once; CDR3: CASSQGANVLTF; DNA: TGTGCCAGCAGTCAGGGGGCCAACGTCCTGACTTTC
V: TRBV10-3; D: -; J: TRBJ2-7; size: -; CDR3: CAISESTLYSYEQYF; DNA: TGTGCCATCAGTGAGTCGACACTGTACTCCTACGAGCAGTACTTC
V: TRBV3-1/TRBV3-2; D: TRBD2; J: TRBJ2-3; size: -; CDR3: CASSLAGTSGGGDTQYF; DNA: TGTGCCAGCAGCCTTGCCGGGACTAGCGGGGGAGGGGATACGCAGTATTTT
V: TRBV9; D: -; J: TRBJ2-1; size: -; CDR3: CASSVARLASGNEQFF; DNA: TGTGCCAGCAGCGTAGCTCGGCTAGCCTCGGGCAATGAGCAGTTCTTC
V: TRBV10-3; D: TRBD1; J: TRBJ1-1; size: -; CDR3: CATRTGGDSKAFF; DNA: TGTGCCACACGGACAGGGGGAGACTCTAAAGCTTTCTTT
V: TRBV7-6; D: TRBD1; J: TRBJ1-1; size: -; CDR3: CASSFGQGTAEAFF; DNA: TGTGCCAGCAGCTTTGGACAGGGTACGGCTGAAGCTTTCTTT
V: TRBV23-1; D: TRBD1; J: TRBJ1-6; size: -; CDR3: CASSPGQRNSPLHF; DNA: TGCGCCAGCAGCCCGGGACAGCGAAATTCACCCCTCCACTTT
V: TRBV5-1; D: -; J: TRBJ2-1; size: -; CDR3: CASTPLATYNEQFF; DNA: TGCGCCAGCACCCCTTTAGCGACCTACAATGAGCAGTTCTTC
V: TRBV5-1; D: -; J: TRBJ1-5; size: -; CDR3: CASSLEGGNQPQHF; DNA: TGCGCCAGCAGCTTGGAAGGCGGAAATCAGCCCCAGCATTTT
V: TRBV21-1; D: -; J: TRBJ1-2; size: -; CDR3: CASSNGGPNYGYTF; DNA: TGTGCCAGCAGCAATGGCGGCCCTAACTATGGCTACACCTTC
V: TRBV5-4; D: -; J: TRBJ1-2; size: few; CDR3: CASSYQNQNYGYTF; DNA: TGTGCCAGCAGCTATCAAAACCAGAACTATGGCTACACCTTC
V: TRBV28; D: -; J: TRBJ1-5; size: -; CDR3: CASSSASPATGRDQPQHF; DNA: TGTGCCAGCAGTTCGGCTTCACCGGCTACAGGGCGGGATCAGCCCCAGCATTTT
V: TRBV27; D: TRBD2; J: TRBJ2-5; size: -; CDR3: CASSLSSGSFPETQYF; DNA: TGTGCCAGCAGTTTATCTAGCGGGAGCTTCCCAGAGACCCAGTACTTC
V: TRBV3-1/TRBV3-2; D: TRBD1; J: TRBJ2-7; size: -; CDR3: CASSQGPDRDHEQYF; DNA: TGTGCCAGCAGCCAAGGGCCGGACAGGGACCACGAGCAGTACTTC
V: TRBV5-1; D: TRBD1; J: TRBJ2-1; size: -; CDR3: CASSLGGTAYNEQFF; DNA: TGCGCCAGCAGCTTGGGAGGGACAGCCTACAATGAGCAGTTCTTC
V: TRBV14; D: TRBD2; J: TRBJ2-3; size: -; CDR3: CASSQGRRSGRDTQYF; DNA: TGTGCCAGCAGCCAAGGGAGGAGAAGCGGGAGGGATACGCAGTATTTT
V: TRBV7-9; D: -; J: TRBJ2-1; size: -; CDR3: CASRYGSGRANEQFF; DNA: TGTGCCAGCAGGTACGGCTCGGGCAGGGCCAATGAGCAGTTCTTC
V: TRBV5-4; D: TRBD1; J: TRBJ2-2; size: -; CDR3: CASSWDRIYTGELFF; DNA: TGTGCCAGCAGTTGGGACAGAATCTACACCGGGGAGCTGTTTTTT
V: TRBV20-1; D: -; J: TRBJ1-5; size: -; CDR3: CSASNRLLTNQPQHF; DNA: TGCAGTGCTAGTAACAGGCTGTTAACTAATCAGCCCCAGCATTTT
V: TRBV5-6; D: -; J: TRBJ1-5; size: -; CDR3: CASSLGTGPQPQHF; DNA: TGTGCCAGCAGCTTGGGTACAGGGCCTCAGCCCCAGCATTTT
V: TRBV5-1; D: TRBD2; J: TRBJ2-3; size: -; CDR3: CASSPSGGAGTDTQYF; DNA: TGCGCCAGCAGCCCCAGCGGGGGTGCTGGCACAGATACGCAGTATTTT
V: TRBV11-3; D: -; J: TRBJ2-5; size: -; CDR3: CASSRTAQETQYF; DNA: TGTGCCAGCAGCAGGACAGCTCAAGAGACCCAGTACTTC
V: TRBV2; D: TRBD2; J: TRBJ2-3; size: once; CDR3: CASRPTSGSFGDTQYF; DNA: TGTGCCAGCAGACCTACTAGCGGGAGTTTTGGAGATACGCAGTATTTT
V: TRBV6-6; D: TRBD2; J: TRBJ2-7; size: -; CDR3: CASSYTAGVDEQYF; DNA: TGTGCCAGCAGTTATACGGCGGGAGTCGACGAGCAGTACTTC
V: TRBV27; D: -; J: TRBJ1-1; size: -; CDR3: CASSSPRGGRENTEAFF; DNA: TGTGCCAGCAGTTCCCCGCGGGGGGGACGGGAGAACACTGAAGCTTTCTTT
V: TRBV7-3; D: -; J: TRBJ1-1; size: -; CDR3: CASRAGPGGAFF; DNA: TGTGCCAGCAGGGCCGGGCCTGGAGGAGCTTTCTTT
V: TRBV30; D: -; J: TRBJ1-4; size: -; CDR3: CAWRGLRDEKLFF; DNA: TGTGCCTGGAGAGGACTAAGGGATGAAAAACTGTTTTTT
V: TRBV19; D: TRBD1; J: TRBJ1-2; size: -; CDR3: CASTPDRAGYTF; DNA: TGTGCCAGTACCCCAGACAGGGCTGGCTACACCTTC